What follows describes a single T cell receptor (beta chain). No antigen is known for it. This sample also contains other DNA sequences that code for the same CDR3. The deep-level immunoSEQ assay was used. Original methodology: ImmunoSEQ output held junction-only sequences without quality scores, so filtering differed. TCRdb keeps only in-frame clones here, not all; method: immunoSEQ multiplex PCR. Clone size and the V and J calls come from that table; the DNA yielded D and trimming. The sample includes about 2.4 million clones, approximately 93% seen only once; the top ten take 0.36%. CDR3 length equals 15 residues. Germline-derived CDR1 and CDR2 are SGHRS and YFSETQ. Between the trimmed V and J ends, which lost 0 bases and 0 bases, there was a span of 9 bases. This entry comes from a study of shared clonotypes between healthy human individuals. Study-level background: Each donor contributed plates that comprised three CD4 naive, three CD4 memory, two CD8 naive and one CD8 memory.

Study results and limitations: Shared clonotypes: 4.5% to 6.5% naive CD4, 3.5% to 4% naive CD8, roughly 2.2% memory CD4, around 0.4% memory CD8.

Sample: naive CD4+ T cells from PBMCs. Subset in this sample: CD45RA+ positively selected. The source is a man aged 18 to 29 in good health. Some clones in this sample may be carry-over from other donors' samples. The genes are TRBV5-1 and TRBJ1-2; D perhaps matches TRBD1 (5 bases). The CDR3 protein is CASSLAPGTNYGYTF. CDR3 DNA sequence: TGCGCCAGCAGCTTGGCCCCAGGGACTAACTATGGCTACACCTTC.